This entry describes one T cell receptor beta chain. Its specificity is not known. An end of the junction does not agree with germline; a read error may underlie this. This record comes from a study of CD8 T cells in ankylosing spondylitis. Study conclusions and caveats: CD8+ disease-linked clones were present at relatively low frequencies in blood.

The CDR3 runs 14 residues. Quantitative 5'-RACE with molecular barcodes generated TCR beta libraries. TCRdb used MiXCR to reprocess the 5' RACE reads, holding one entry per CDR3 protein. The profile covers 200,000 to 300,000 distinct CDR3 sequences, with 20% to 30% appearing a single time and 0.5% to 0.65% taken by the ten largest. Sequenced material: blood, either unsorted or a sorted T cell fraction (not recorded which). The TCR comes from a male donor with ankylosing spondylitis or in good health (not recorded which). The chain links TRBV12-3 or TRBV12-4 to TRBJ2-7, with D unresolved. CDR3 protein: CASSLRALPYEQYF. The CDR3 DNA follows: TGTGCCAGCAGTTTAAGGGCCCTACCCTACGAACAGTACTTC.